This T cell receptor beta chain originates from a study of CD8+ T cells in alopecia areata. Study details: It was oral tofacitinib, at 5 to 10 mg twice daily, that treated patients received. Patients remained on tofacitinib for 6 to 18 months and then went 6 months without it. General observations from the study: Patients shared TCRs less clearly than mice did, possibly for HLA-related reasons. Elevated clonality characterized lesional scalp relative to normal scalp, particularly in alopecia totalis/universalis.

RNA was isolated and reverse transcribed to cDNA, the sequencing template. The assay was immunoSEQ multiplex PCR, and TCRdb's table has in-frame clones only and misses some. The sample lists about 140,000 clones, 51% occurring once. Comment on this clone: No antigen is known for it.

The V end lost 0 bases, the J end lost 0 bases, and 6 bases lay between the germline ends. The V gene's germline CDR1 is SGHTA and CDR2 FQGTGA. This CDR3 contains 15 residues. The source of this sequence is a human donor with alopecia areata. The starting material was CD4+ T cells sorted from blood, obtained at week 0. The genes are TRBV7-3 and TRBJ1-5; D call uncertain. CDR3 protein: CASSLTSDSNQPQHF. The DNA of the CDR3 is TGTGCCAGCAGCTTAACGTCGGATAGCAATCAGCCCCAGCATTTT.